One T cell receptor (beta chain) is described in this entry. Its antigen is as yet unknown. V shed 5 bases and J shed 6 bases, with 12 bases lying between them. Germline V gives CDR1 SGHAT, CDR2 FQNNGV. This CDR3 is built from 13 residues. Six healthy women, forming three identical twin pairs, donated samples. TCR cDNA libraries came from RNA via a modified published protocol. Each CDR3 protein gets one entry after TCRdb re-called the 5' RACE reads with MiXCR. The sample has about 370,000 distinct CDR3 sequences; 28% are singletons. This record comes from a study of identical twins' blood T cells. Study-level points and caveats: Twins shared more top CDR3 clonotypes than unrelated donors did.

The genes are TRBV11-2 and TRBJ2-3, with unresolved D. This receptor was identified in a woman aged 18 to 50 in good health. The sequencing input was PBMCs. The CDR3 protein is CASSLLQSDTQYF. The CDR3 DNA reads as TGTGCCAGCAGCCTACTCCAGAGTGATACGCAGTATTTT.